The sequence of this T cell receptor (beta chain) was determined in a study of blood T cell repertoires in COVID-19. For the study at large: Material from acute and convalescent COVID-19 was sourced from the United States, Italy and Spain. The cDNA or gDNA used as material had been derived from T cells, B-cell-depleted T cells, or PBMCs.

Original analysis: Cell counts per sample came from amplifying reference gene primers. The data were produced by immunoSEQ multiplex PCR, yet TCRdb's version contains in-frame clones alone and is incomplete. Clone size and V and J calls were adopted from that table, with D and trimming inferred from the DNA. The sample lists more than 85,000 clones, approximately 82% occurring once. The source is a woman of 80 years or more with active or convalescent COVID-19. Sequenced sample: peripheral blood.

DNA of the CDR3: TGTGCCAGCAGGGTTACGGGACTAGCGTGGGATGAGCAGTTCTTC. Its translation is CASRVTGLAWDEQFF. The rearrangement joins TRBV7-6 to TRBJ2-1; 10 bases fit TRBD2. With 6 bases clipped from V and 8 bases from J, the junction kept 10 bases outside the gene matches. The germline V gene encodes CDR1 SGHVS and CDR2 FNYEAQ. This CDR3 region has 15 residues.